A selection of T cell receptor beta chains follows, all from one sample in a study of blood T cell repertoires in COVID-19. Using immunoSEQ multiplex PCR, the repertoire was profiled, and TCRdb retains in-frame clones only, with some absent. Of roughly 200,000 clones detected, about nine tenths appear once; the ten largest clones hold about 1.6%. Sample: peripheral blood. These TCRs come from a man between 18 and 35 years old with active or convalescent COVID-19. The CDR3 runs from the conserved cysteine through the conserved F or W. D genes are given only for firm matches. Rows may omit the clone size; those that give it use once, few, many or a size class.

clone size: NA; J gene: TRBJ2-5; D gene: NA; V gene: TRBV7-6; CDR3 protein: CASSLPGPTQYF; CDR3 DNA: TGTGCCAGCAGCTTACCCGGTCCGACCCAGTACTTC
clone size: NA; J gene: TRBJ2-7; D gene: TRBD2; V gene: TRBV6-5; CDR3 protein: CASSNQRGTSYEQYF; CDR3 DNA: TGTGCCAGCAGTAACCAGCGGGGGACCTCCTACGAGCAGTACTTC
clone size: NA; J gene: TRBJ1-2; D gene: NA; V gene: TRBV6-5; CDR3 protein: CASSKGQKNYGYTF; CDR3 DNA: TGTGCCAGCAGTAAGGGACAAAAGAACTATGGCTACACCTTC
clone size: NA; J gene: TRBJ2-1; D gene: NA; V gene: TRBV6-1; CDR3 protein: CASSEAPSGLIDEQFF; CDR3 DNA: TGTGCCAGCAGTGAAGCGCCCTCTGGACTAATAGATGAGCAGTTCTTC
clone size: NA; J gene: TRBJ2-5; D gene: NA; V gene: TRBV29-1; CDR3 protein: CSVEVAGALTQYF; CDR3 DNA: TGCAGCGTTGAAGTTGCGGGGGCGTTGACCCAGTACTTC
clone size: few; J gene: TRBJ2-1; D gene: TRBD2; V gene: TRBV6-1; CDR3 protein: CASSGTSGSGLSEQFF; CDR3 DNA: TGTGCCAGCAGTGGGACTAGCGGGAGTGGCCTCAGTGAGCAGTTCTTC
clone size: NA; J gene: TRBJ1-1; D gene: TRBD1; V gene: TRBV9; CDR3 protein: CASSVTGIGTEAFF; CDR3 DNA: TGTGCCAGCAGCGTGACAGGGATAGGAACTGAAGCTTTCTTT
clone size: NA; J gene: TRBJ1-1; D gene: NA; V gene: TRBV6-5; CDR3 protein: CASSYSGGNMNTEAFF; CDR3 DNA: TGTGCCAGCAGTTACTCGGGGGGAAACATGAACACTGAAGCTTTCTTT
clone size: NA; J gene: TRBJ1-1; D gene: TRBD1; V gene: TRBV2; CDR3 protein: CASSPGQGAPEAFF; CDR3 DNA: TGTGCCAGCAGCCCGGGACAGGGGGCGCCTGAAGCTTTCTTT
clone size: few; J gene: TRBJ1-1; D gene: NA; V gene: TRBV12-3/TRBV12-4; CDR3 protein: CASSSRHSEAFF; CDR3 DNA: TGTGCCAGCAGTTCGAGACACTCTGAAGCTTTCTTT
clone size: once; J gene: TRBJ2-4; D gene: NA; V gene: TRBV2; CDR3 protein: CASTPQKNIQYF; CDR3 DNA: TGTGCCAGCACTCCACAGAAAAACATTCAGTACTTC
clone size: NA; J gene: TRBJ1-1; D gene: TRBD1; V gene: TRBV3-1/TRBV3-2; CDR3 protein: CASSQEGQGAFF; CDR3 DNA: TGTGCCAGCAGCCAAGAAGGACAGGGGGCTTTCTTT
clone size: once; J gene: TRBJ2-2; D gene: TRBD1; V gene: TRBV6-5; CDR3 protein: CASRSPTGETGELFF; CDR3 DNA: TGTGCCAGCAGATCGCCGACAGGGGAAACCGGGGAGCTGTTTTTT
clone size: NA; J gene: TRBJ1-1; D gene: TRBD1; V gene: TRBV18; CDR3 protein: CASSVGQGETEAFF; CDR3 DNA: TGTGCCAGCTCGGTGGGACAGGGGGAGACTGAAGCTTTCTTT
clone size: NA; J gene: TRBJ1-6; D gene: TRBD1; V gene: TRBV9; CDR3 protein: CASSVGTGLGSPLHF; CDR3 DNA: TGTGCCAGCAGCGTCGGGACAGGGTTGGGTTCACCCCTCCACTTT
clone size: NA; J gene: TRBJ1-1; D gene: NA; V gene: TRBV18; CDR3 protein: CASSPAEGVNTEAFF; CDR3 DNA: TGTGCCAGCTCGCCGGCGGAGGGCGTGAACACTGAAGCTTTCTTT
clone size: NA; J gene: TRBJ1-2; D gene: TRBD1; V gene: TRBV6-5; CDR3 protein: CASSYDPGQWDGYTF; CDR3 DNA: TGTGCCAGCAGTTACGACCCGGGACAGTGGGATGGCTACACCTTC
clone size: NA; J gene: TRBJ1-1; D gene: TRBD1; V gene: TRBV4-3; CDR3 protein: CASSHPISGQGIVEAFF; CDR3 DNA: TGCGCCAGCAGCCACCCCATTTCGGGACAGGGGATTGTTGAAGCTTTCTTT
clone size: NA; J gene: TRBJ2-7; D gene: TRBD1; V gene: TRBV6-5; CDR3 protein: CASSYDRGYEQYF; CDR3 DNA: TGTGCCAGCAGTTACGACAGGGGCTACGAGCAGTACTTC
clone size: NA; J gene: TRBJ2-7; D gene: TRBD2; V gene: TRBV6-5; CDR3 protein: CASRVAGGPYEQYF; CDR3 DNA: TGTGCCAGCAGGGTAGCGGGAGGGCCTTACGAGCAGTACTTC
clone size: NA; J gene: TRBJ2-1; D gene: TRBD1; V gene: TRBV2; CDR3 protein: CASSEVPGGFF; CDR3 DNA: TGTGCCAGCAGTGAAGTCCCAGGGGGGTTCTTC
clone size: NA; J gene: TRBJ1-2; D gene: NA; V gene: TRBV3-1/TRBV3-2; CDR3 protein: CASSQGGGTYTF; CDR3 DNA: TGTGCCAGCAGCCAAGGGGGGGGAACCTACACCTTC
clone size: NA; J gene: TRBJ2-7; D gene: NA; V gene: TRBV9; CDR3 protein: CASSVASASYEQYF; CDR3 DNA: TGTGCCAGCAGCGTGGCTAGCGCCTCCTACGAGCAGTACTTC
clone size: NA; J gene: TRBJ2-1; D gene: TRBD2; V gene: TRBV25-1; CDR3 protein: CASSEWGSGRYNEQFF; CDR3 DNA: TGTGCCAGCAGTGAATGGGGTAGCGGGCGATACAATGAGCAGTTCTTC
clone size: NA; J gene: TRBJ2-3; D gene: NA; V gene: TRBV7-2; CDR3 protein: CASSQQHPGDTQYF; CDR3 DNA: TGTGCCAGCAGCCAACAGCACCCAGGGGATACGCAGTATTTT
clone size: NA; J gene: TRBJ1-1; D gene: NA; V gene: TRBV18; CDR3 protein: CASSPLPGHPEVNTEAFF; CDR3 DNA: TGTGCCAGCTCACCTCTTCCCGGACACCCCGAGGTGAACACTGAAGCTTTCTTT
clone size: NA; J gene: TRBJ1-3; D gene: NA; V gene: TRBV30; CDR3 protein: CAWSYREAGNTIYF; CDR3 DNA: TGTGCCTGGAGTTACAGGGAAGCTGGAAACACCATATATTTT
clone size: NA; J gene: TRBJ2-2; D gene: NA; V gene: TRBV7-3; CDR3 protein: CASSPRGYANTGELFF; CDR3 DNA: TGTGCCAGCAGCCCCCGAGGCTACGCGAACACCGGGGAGCTGTTTTTT
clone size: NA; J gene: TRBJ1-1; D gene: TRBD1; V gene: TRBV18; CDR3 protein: CASSNGQGNTEAFF; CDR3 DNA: TGTGCCAGCTCAAACGGACAGGGGAACACTGAAGCTTTCTTT